This T cell receptor (beta chain) stems from a study of cytomegalovirus exposure and HLA in healthy donors. The PCR ran on 60 Vbeta and 13 Jbeta primers. Data came from immunoSEQ multiplex PCR; TCRdb stores just in-frame clones and leaves some out. The repertoire holds 100,000 to 150,000 clones, with 70% to 80% as singletons. In regard to this clone: Its antigen is still unknown.

Study-level points and caveats: The HLA-A and HLA-B alleles of most subjects were reportedly predicted accurately from TCR beta sequences. The productive fraction for most TCR beta V segments was about 87% or about 30% in an earlier analysis. It was confirmed in vitro that a few of the CMV-associated chains were specific for CMV antigens.

Material for sequencing was PBMCs. This clonotype was obtained from a man aged 40-49 years in good health and CMV-seropositive.

CDR3: CASSTGFGNTEAFF. The CDR3 coding sequence is TGTGCCAGTAGTACAGGGTTTGGAAACACTGAAGCTTTCTTT. The chain employs TRBV19 and TRBJ1-1; D perhaps matches TRBD1 (5 bases). Looked up from germline, CDR1 is LNHDA and CDR2 is SQIVND (reference sequence). CDR3 size: 14 residues. Trimming shortened V by 4 bases and J by 2 bases, and 11 bases separated the two germline ends.